This TCR beta chain derives from a study of cytomegalovirus exposure and HLA in healthy donors. Notes on the study in general: In vitro, three CMV-associated chains proved specific for CMV antigens. The authors later found most CMV-associated TCR beta chains appeared HLA-restricted.

Donors were ostensibly healthy at sampling, although undocumented immune exposures were probable. V shed 4 bases, J shed 5 bases, and the junction held 10 bases outside the gene matches. The CDR3 covers 17 residues. The germline CDR1 and CDR2 sequences are SGHNT and YYREEE (reference sequence). Comment on this clone: The antigen is not known.

Use of 60 Vbeta and 13 Jbeta primers characterized the PCR. TCRdb's copy holds only in-frame clones and misses some; the assay was immunoSEQ multiplex PCR. The table shows under 200,000 clones, with about 80% occurring only once. Specimen: PBMCs. This clonotype was sampled from a woman in her fifties or sixties in good health and CMV-seronegative. The chain links TRBV5-4 to TRBJ2-5; 14 bases map to TRBD2. CDR3 protein: CASSRGLAGEYRETQYF. The CDR3 coding sequence is TGTGCCAGCAGCCGGGGACTAGCGGGGGAGTACCGGGAGACCCAGTACTTC.